This TCR beta chain was observed in a study of monozygotic twins with cystic fibrosis. Study-wide points: Median Simpson clonality of about 0.01 suggested naive T cells predominated. In this small cohort, shared CDR3 numbers showed no association with age, concordance or disease severity. V usage most resembled the co-twin in 13 of 16 pairs. Nucleotide-identical clonotype sharing was significantly higher within monozygotic CF twin pairs than between unrelated CF individuals.

The method was immunoSEQ multiplex PCR; TCRdb's version includes in-frame clones alone and lacks a portion of them. Here the sample spans about 11,000 clones, approximately 85% being singletons. Note on this clone: Antigen unknown.

The sequenced sample was blood. This sequence originates from a young man with cystic fibrosis.

CDR3 region: CASSPGLNRANEQFF. The CDR3, as DNA: TGTGCCAGCAGTCCGGGACTCAATCGGGCCAATGAGCAGTTCTTC. V and J are TRBV27 and TRBJ2-1; D possibly corresponds to TRBD2 (6 bases). CDR3 size: 15 residues. From germline, CDR1 is MNHEY and CDR2 SMNVEV (reference sequence). V was trimmed by 5 bases and J by 6 bases, leaving 17 bases between them.